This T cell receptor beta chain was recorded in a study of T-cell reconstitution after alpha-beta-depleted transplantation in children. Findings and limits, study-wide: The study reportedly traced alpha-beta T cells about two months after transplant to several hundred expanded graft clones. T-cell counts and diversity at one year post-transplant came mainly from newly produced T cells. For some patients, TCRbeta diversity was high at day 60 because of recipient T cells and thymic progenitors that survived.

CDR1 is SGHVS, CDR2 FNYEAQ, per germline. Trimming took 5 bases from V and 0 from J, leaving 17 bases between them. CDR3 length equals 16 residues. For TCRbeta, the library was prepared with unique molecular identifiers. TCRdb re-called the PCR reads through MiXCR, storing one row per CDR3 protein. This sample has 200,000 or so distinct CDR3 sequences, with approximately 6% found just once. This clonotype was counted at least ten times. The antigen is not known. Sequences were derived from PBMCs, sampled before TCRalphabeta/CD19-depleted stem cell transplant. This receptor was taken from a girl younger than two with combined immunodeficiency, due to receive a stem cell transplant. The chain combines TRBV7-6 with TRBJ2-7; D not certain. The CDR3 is CASSQIGGTYSYEQYF. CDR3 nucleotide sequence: TGTGCCAGCAGCCAAATAGGCGGCACTTACTCCTACGAGCAGTACTTC.